This T cell receptor (beta chain) was obtained from a study of blood T cell repertoires in COVID-19. Study in general: The analysed material was cDNA or gDNA that came from T cells, B-cell-depleted T cells, or PBMCs.

Measured with immunoSEQ multiplex PCR; TCRdb has only the in-frame clones, and not every one. Of some 39,000 clones listed, more than 75% are singletons. The CDR3 is made up of 17 amino acids. Germline-derived CDR1 and CDR2 are SGHAT and FQNNGV. V lost 1 base, J lost 1 base, and 11 bases lay in between. The source material was peripheral blood. The sequence came from a man of 80 years or more with acute or convalescent COVID-19. This chain links TRBV11-2 with TRBJ2-6; TRBD2 is a possible D gene (6 bases). CDR3 loop: CASSLGPGGSGANVLTF. The DNA for the CDR3 is TGTGCCAGCAGCTTAGGCCCCGGGGGTTCTGGGGCCAACGTCCTGACTTTC.